Reported below is one T cell receptor (beta chain). These data come from a study of blood T cell repertoires in COVID-19. Per the original methods: Estimation of nucleated cell counts relied on the amplification of reference gene primers. Repertoires were generated with immunoSEQ multiplex PCR, while TCRdb's copy carries only in-frame clones and drops some. V and J calls and clone size are as listed in that table; D and trimming were resolved from the DNA. The table shows about 76,000 clones, with approximately 84% occurring only once. The sequence was obtained from a human donor in a cohort sampled during active COVID-19. Sequenced material: peripheral blood.

The CDR3 region is CASSQDGGTGGEKLFF. Written as DNA, the CDR3 is TGTGCCAGCAGCCAAGATGGGGGGACAGGGGGCGAAAAACTGTTTTTT. The rearrangement uses TRBV4-2 and TRBJ1-4; 12 bases map to TRBD1. The V gene's germline CDR1 is LGHNA and CDR2 YNFKEQ. The CDR3 loop spans 16 amino acids. V was clipped by 0 bases and J by 8 bases; unmatched bases: 4.